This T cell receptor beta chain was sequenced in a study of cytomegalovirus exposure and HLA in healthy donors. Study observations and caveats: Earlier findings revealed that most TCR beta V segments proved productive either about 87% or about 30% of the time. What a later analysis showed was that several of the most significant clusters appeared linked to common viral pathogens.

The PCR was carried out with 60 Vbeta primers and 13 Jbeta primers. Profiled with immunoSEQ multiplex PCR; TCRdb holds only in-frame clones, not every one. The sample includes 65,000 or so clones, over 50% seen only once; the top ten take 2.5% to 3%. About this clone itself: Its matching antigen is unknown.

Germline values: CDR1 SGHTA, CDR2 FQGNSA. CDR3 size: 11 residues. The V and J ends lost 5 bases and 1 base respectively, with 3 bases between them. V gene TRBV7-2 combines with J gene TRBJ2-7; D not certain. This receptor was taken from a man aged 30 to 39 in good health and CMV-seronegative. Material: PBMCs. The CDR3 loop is CASSPSYEQYF. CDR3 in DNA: TGTGCCAGCAGCCCGTCCTACGAGCAGTACTTC.